This T cell receptor beta chain comes out of a study of shared clonotypes between healthy human individuals. Findings and limits, study-wide: There were few donors, and this limited the genetic and exposure-history diversity represented.

All donors were Caucasian adults living in Nashville, Tennessee. Produced via immunoSEQ multiplex PCR; TCRdb's table is partial and in-frame only. The sample lists 1,500,000 or so clones, approximately 97% seen once, with roughly 1.2% in the top ten. This clone was detected only once. Its specificity is not known. Within the sample, other DNA sequences also encode this same CDR3. The CDR3 runs to 15 residues. The germline gives CDR1 MNHEY, CDR2 SVGAGI. J was trimmed by 4 bases and V by 4 bases; bases with no gene match: 7. Sequencing used naive CD4+ T cells sorted from blood. Stated subset: CD45RA+ positively selected. The TCR sequence derives from a man aged 30 to 45 in good health. The rearrangement uses TRBV6-5 and TRBJ2-7; 10 nucleotides agree with TRBD1. The CDR3 DNA reads TGTGCCAGCAGTTCACCGGGGACAGGGGTGTACGAGCAGTACTTC. This codes for CASSSPGTGVYEQYF.